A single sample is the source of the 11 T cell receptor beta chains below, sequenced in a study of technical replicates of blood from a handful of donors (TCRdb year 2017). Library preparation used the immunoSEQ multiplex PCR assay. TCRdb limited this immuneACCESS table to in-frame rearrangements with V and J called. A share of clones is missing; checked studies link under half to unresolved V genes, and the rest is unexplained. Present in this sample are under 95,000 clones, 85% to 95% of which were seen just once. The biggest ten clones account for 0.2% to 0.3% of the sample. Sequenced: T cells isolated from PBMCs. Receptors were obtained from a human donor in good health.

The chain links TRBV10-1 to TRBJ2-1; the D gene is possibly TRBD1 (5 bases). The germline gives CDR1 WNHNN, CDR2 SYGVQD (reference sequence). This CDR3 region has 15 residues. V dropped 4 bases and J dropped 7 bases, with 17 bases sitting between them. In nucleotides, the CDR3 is TGCGCCAGCAGTGCCAGGGCCATGGGTTTGAATGAGCAGTTCTTC. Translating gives CASSARAMGLNEQFF.

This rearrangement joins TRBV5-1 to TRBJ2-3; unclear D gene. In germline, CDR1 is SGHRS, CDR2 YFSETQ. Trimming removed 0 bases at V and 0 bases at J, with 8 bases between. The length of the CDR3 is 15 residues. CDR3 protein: CASSLGMRSTDTQYF. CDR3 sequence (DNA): TGCGCCAGCAGCTTGGGTATGAGGAGCACAGATACGCAGTATTTT.

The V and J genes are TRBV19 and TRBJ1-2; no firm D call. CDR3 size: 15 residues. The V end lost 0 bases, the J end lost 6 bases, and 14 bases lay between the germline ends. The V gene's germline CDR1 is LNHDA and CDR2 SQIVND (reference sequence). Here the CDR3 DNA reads TGTGCCAGTAGTATAGATTTCGGGGTCCGCGATGGCTACACCTTC. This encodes CASSIDFGVRDGYTF.

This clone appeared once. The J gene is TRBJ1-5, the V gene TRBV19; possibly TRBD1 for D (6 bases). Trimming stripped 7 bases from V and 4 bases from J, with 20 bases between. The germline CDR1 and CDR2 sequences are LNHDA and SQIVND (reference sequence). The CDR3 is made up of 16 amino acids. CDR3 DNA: TGTGCCAGTACCCCCTGGCGGACAGACTTTAATCAGCCCCAGCATTTT. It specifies CASTPWRTDFNQPQHF.

The CDR3 here is CASSQQAPGGGYGYTF. The DNA for the CDR3 is TGCGCCAGCAGCCAACAAGCCCCGGGTGGAGGCTATGGCTACACCTTC. This sequence joins TRBV4-1 and TRBJ1-2; D gene ambiguous. Between the trimmed V and J ends, which lost 2 bases and 4 bases, there was a span of 17 bases. This CDR3 contains 16 residues. CDR1 and CDR2 from the germline V gene are MGHRA and YSYEKL.

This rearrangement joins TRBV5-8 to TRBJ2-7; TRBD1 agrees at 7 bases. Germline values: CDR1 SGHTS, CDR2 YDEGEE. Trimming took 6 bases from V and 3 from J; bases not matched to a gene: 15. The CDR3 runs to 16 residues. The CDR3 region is CASNQRTGQLIYEQYF. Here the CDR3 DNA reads TGTGCCAGCAACCAACGGACGGGACAGTTGATCTACGAGCAGTACTTC.

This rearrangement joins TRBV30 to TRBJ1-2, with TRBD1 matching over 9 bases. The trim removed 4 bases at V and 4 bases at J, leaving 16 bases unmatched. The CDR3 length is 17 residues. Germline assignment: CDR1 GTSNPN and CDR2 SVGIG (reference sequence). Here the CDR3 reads CAWTLPTLGQGVYGYTF. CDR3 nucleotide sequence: TGTGCCTGGACGCTCCCCACGCTGGGACAGGGAGTCTATGGCTACACCTTC.

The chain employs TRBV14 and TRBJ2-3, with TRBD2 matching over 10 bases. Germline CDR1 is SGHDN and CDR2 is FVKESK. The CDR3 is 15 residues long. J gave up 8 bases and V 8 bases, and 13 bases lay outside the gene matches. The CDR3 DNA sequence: TGTGCCAGCGGGCAGATCGGACTAGCGGCATCTACGCAGTATTTT. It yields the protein CASGQIGLAASTQYF.

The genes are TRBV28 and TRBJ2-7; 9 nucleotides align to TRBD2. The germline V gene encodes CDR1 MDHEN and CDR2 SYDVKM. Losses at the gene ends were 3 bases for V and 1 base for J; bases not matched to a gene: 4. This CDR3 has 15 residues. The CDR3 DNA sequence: TGTGCCAGCAGTTTTAGCGGGAGAGGATCCTACGAGCAGTACTTC. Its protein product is CASSFSGRGSYEQYF.

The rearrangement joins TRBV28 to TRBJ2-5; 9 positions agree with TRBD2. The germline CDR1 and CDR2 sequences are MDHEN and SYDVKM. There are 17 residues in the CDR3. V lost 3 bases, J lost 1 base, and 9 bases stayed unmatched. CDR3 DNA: TGTGCCAGCAGTTTGGACCCTATGCGGGGGGGCCAAGAGACCCAGTACTTC. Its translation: CASSLDPMRGGQETQYF.

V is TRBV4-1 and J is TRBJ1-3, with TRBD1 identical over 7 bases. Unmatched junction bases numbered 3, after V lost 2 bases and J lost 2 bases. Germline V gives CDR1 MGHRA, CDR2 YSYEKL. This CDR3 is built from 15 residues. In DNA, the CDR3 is TGCGCCAGCAGCCAACAGACAGGGACTGGAAACACCATATATTTT. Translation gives CASSQQTGTGNTIYF.